This T cell receptor (beta chain) was recovered during a study of blood T cell repertoires in COVID-19 (dated by TCRdb to the early 2020s). Describing the broader study: Samples covering the acute and convalescent phases of COVID-19 were provided by collaborators in the United States, Italy and Spain. The repertoires were released in a freely available public database intended as a resource for research on the immune response to SARS-CoV-2. Samples came from the ongoing ImmuneRACE study (first 160 participants) plus 1,254 subjects from 6 global collaborators. The dataset comprised deeply sampled blood TCRbeta repertoires from subjects exposed to, actively infected with, or recovered from COVID-19. The material from the prospective study consisted of cDNA or gDNA derived from T cells, B-cell-depleted T cells, or PBMCs. Where available, HLA class I and class II types were obtained from metadata supplied by the sample provider rather than from assay-based typing. A de-identified subject ID, COVID-19 status, age in years and sex were almost always included in the sample metadata. The investigation overall reported the following: The quantity of clinical and demographic metadata differed by source and by participant and was supplied without curation.

TCRbeta CDR3 regions were amplified from genomic DNA using the immunoSEQ Assay, a bias-controlled multiplex PCR. The published analysis was carried out like this. Within the assay, amplification of reference gene primers was used to estimate how many nucleated cells each sample contained. To quantify the absolute abundance of each unique TCRbeta CDR3 rearrangement, sequence reads were collapsed and filtered. For each sample, productive Simpson clonality was calculated by taking the square root of Simpson's diversity index across productive rearrangements. The source is immuneACCESS, and TCRdb retained only in-frame sequences with V and J called. Part of the clones is not carried over; for the studies checked, unresolved V genes explain less than half of this, and the remainder is unexplained. V, J and clone size derive from that table, while D and trimming were established from the DNA sequence. Counted in this sample were 30,000 to 35,000 clones; roughly four fifths of them appeared once. The ten largest clones represent approximately 3.6% of the sample.

The V end loses 3 bases and the J end loses 10 bases, and a stretch of 21 bases separates them. CDR1 and CDR2 (SQVTM, ANQGSEA) derive from the germline V gene. Measured from the cysteine to the phenylalanine, the CDR3 is 14 residues long. CDR3 DNA only is kept here, 42 bases in frame from base 1. A remark on this clone: Its antigen remains unidentified. No clone much larger than this one lies a single base away; base qualities are absent.

Each collaborating institution followed its own protocols to collect whole blood in K2EDTA tubes. For TCRbeta analysis, collaborators shipped samples as frozen whole blood, isolated PBMCs, or DNA extracted from either of those sample types. The sample comprised peripheral blood. Rearrangement joined TRBV29-1 to TRBJ1-1, with the D gene not confidently named. The clonotype was recovered from a man aged 45-65 years with acute or convalescent COVID-19. The CDR3 region: CSVEVVVGPAGAFF. The nucleotides read TGCAGCGTTGAGGTAGTGGTGGGTCCCGCGGGAGCTTTCTTT.